The rows below give T cell receptor beta chains drawn from one sample of a study of T cell repertoires in ileal Crohn's disease. Assay used: immunoSEQ multiplex PCR; TCRdb lists only in-frame clones, some missing. Of some 5,000 clones in the sample, 80% are singletons; the top ten hold more than 25%. The sample was ileal tissue. Receptor source: an adult with Crohn's disease. Both conserved end residues are part of each CDR3. A D gene is named only where the DNA matches it firmly. Size is omitted from some rows. Given values are once, few, many or a class for expanded clones.

clone_size d_call j_call v_call cdr3_nt cdr3_aa
- TRBD1 TRBJ2-7 TRBV29-1 TGCAGCGTTCGGACAGGGAAGGGCGAGCAGTACTTC CSVRTGKGEQYF
- - TRBJ2-3 TRBV5-1 TGCGCCAGCAGCTTGGAGGACTCCCGGGAGTATTTT CASSLEDSREYF
- - TRBJ2-7 TRBV19 TGTGCCAGTAGTATCGGGGCGAGGACCGGGAGTGGCGAGCAGTACTTC CASSIGARTGSGEQYF
large - TRBJ1-5 TRBV4-3 TGCGCCAGCAGCCAAAGTCCCGGGTCTCAGCCCCAGCATTTT CASSQSPGSQPQHF
- TRBD2 TRBJ2-3 TRBV29-1 TGCAGCTCTAGGGCTAGCGGGGGACACAGCACAGATACGCAGTATTTT CSSRASGGHSTDTQYF
once TRBD1 TRBJ1-3 TRBV28 TGTGCCAGCAGTCCGGGGACAGCCTCTGGAAACACCATATATTTT CASSPGTASGNTIYF
- TRBD1 TRBJ2-3 TRBV4-3 TGCGCCAGCACCCCACAGGGGAAAGACACAGATACGCAGTATTTT CASTPQGKDTDTQYF
- TRBD1 TRBJ1-2 TRBV28 TGTGCCAGCAGTCATCAACAGGGGACTAACTATGGCTACACCTTC CASSHQQGTNYGYTF
- TRBD1 TRBJ1-4 TRBV19 TGTGCCAGTAGCCCGGGACAGGGGAGTACTAATGAAAAACTGTTTTTT CASSPGQGSTNEKLFF
- TRBD1 TRBJ1-2 TRBV18 TGTGCCAGCTCACCCACGACAGGGGGAGGATATGGCTACACCTTC CASSPTTGGGYGYTF
few - TRBJ1-4 TRBV28 TGTGCCACCGGAATACTTCGCGCCGCGGGGTCTGATAATGAAAAACTGTTTTTT CATGILRAAGSDNEKLFF
- - TRBJ1-6 TRBV28 TGTGCCAGCAGTCACAGGGTCGAAGGCAATTCACCCCTCCACTTT CASSHRVEGNSPLHF
large - TRBJ2-3 TRBV19 TGTGCCAGTAGCCGGGGGATCGATGCAGATACGCAGTATTTT CASSRGIDADTQYF
- - TRBJ2-5 TRBV4-3 TGCGCCAGCAGCCTAGGCTTGAGTGGGGGACTGGAGACCCAGTACTTC CASSLGLSGGLETQYF
few - TRBJ2-1 TRBV7-2 TGTGCCAGCAGCTTACGGGGGTCCCCCTACAATGAGCAGTTCTTC CASSLRGSPYNEQFF